This T cell receptor (beta chain) was captured in a study of T cell repertoires in cytomegalovirus infection (dated by TCRdb to the late 2010s). Concerning the study at large: Peptide stimulations targeted recently identified HLA-C-restricted CMV epitopes, whose presentation resists viral immunomodulation, together with well-studied HLA-B-restricted epitopes. Donor HLA type was relevant to the analysis, because carriage of CMV infection together with the matching HLA type was indicated by public TCR beta signatures.

The treatment or condition label on this specimen signifies: in vitro stimulation with specific CMV peptide epitopes to enrich CMV-specific T cells. Broader findings and caveats from the paper: The ex vivo response was dominated by HLA-C-restricted CMV-specific TCR beta clonotypes, and the single most frequent clonotype in two of eight donors was supplied by these HLA-C-restricted clonotypes. Cumulative frequency of public TCR beta family members discriminated carriers of CMV infection plus the relevant HLA type in this cohort and an independent roughly 340-donor cohort.

The sample was run on an Illumina HiSeq 1500. TCRdb redid the processing of the public reads, applying fastp at Q25 and MiXCR, and retained in-frame beta chains. Entries that share a CDR3 protein sequence are merged under the most common genes and DNA. The sample table shows 650,000 to 850,000 distinct CDR3 sequences, and just under 30% are seen once. Jointly, the top ten make up over 10% of the sample. About this clonotype: No cognate antigen has been identified for it. No much larger clone exists at a distance of one base, and base qualities are not known.

Trimming leaves V shorter by 6 bases and J shorter by 6 bases, with the junction holding 9 bases beyond the gene matches. CDR1 and CDR2 were assigned from the germline V gene as ENHRY and SYGVKD. The CDR3 covers 15 residues, taking in both the cysteine and the phenylalanine. The read is trimmed to its CDR3 DNA, 45 bases read in frame from base 1. Sequencing was performed on cultured CD8+ T cells from PBMCs, taken from culture after CMV antigen stimulation. The source of this sequence is a human donor in good health (CMV status not recorded). Some clones in this sample may be carry-over from other donors' samples. The sequence is built from TRBV10-3 and TRBJ1-1, with 11 bases aligning to TRBD1. The nucleotides read TGTGCCATCAGCAGGGGGGACAGGGGGGAACCTGAAGCTTTCTTT. It is translated as CAISRGDRGEPEAFF.